A selection of T cell receptor beta chains follows, all from one sample in a study of human T cells and chemical hapten exposure. TCRdb itself ran the RACE reads through MiXCR, one entry per CDR3 protein. Here the sample spans around 75,000 distinct CDR3 sequences, 10% being singletons. Material: whole blood, obtained in connection with sensitization to the hapten diphenylcyclopropenone (DPC). The receptors come from a woman in her forties or fifties with alopecia areata. Some clones in this sample may be carry-over from other donors' samples. CDR3s include the opening cysteine and the closing phenylalanine or tryptophan.

V	J	CDR3
TRBV6-2/TRBV6-3	TRBJ1-5	CASKSGTDSNQPQHF
TRBV3-1	TRBJ1-2	CASSQASTNYGYTF
TRBV5-6	TRBJ2-6	CASSSDVSGANVLTF
TRBV6-5	TRBJ1-1	CASSYSNGLNTEAFF
TRBV20-1	TRBJ1-2	CSARDQGSGYTF
TRBV5-1	TRBJ2-3	CASSLDGQAGTDTQYF
TRBV29-1	TRBJ2-5	CSVSGIQLQIETQYF
TRBV6-6	TRBJ2-3	CASWPGLLTDTQYF
TRBV4-1	TRBJ2-1	CASSQGVIRLAGANEQFF
TRBV3-1	TRBJ2-5	CASSQAVGLQEYF
TRBV7-9	TRBJ2-2	CASSLSATTGELFF
TRBV7-6	TRBJ2-1	CASSLNTGASSYNEQFF
TRBV30	TRBJ1-2	CAWSVRRTDGYTF
TRBV29-1	TRBJ1-1	CSAKSTEAFF
TRBV30	TRBJ1-5	CAWSVSTRFNQPQHF
TRBV20-1	TRBJ1-5	CSARGVPGSVAQPQHF
TRBV5-4	TRBJ1-2	CASSGWGRRGYTF
TRBV20-1	TRBJ2-7	CSALPGQGVVEQYF